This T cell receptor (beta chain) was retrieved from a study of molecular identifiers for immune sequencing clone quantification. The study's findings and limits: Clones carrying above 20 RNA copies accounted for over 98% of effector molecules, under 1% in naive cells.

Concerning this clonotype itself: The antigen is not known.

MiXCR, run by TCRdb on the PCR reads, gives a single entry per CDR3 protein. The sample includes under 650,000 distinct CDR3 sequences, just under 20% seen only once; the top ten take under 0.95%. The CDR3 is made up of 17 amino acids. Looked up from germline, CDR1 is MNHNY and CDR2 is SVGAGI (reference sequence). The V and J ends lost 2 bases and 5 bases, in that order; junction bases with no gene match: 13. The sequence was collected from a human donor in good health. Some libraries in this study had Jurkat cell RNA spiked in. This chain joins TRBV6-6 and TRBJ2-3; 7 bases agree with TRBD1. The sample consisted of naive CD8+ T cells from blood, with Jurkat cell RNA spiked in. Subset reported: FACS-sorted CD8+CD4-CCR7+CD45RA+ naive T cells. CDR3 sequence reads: CASSYVVGQEQRDTQYF. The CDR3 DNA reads TGTGCCAGCAGTTACGTAGTCGGACAGGAGCAGAGAGATACGCAGTATTTT.